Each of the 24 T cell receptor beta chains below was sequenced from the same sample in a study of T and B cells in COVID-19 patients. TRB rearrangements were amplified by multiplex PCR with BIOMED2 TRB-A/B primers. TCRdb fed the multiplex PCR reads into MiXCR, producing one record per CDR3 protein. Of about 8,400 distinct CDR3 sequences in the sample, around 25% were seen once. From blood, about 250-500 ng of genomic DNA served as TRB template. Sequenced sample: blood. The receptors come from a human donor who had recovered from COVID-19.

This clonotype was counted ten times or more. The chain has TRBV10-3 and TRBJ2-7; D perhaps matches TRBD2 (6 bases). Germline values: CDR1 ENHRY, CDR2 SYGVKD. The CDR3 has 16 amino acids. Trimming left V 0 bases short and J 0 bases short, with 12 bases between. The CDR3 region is CAISESRAGTSYEQYF. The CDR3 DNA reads TGTGCCATCAGTGAGTCGCGGGCGGGGACCTCCTACGAGCAGTACTTC.

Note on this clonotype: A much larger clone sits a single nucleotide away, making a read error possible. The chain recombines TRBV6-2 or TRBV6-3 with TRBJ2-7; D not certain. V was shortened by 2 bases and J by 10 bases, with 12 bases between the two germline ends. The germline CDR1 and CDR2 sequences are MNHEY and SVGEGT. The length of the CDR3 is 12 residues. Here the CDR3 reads CASSYKSSLQYF. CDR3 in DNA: TGTGCCAGCAGTTACAAAAGCAGCCTACAGTACTTC.

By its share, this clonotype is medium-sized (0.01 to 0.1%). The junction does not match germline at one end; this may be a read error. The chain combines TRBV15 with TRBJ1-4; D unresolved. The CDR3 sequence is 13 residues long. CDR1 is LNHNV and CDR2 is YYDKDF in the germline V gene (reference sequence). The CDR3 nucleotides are TGTGCCTCCAGCGCCCGAGTAGATGAAAAACTGTTTTTT. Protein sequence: CASSARVDEKLFF.

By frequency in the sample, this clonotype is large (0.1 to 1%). Here the CDR3 DNA reads TGCAGCGCTGACAGGTCCAACGGGGAGCTGTTTTTT. It encodes CSADRSNGELFF. The chain recombines TRBV29-1 with TRBJ2-2, with a weak D call TRBD1 (6 bases). Per the germline V gene, CDR1 is SQVTM and CDR2 is ANQGSEA. Trimming removed 7 bases from V and 7 bases from J, with 13 bases in between. CDR3 size: 12 residues.

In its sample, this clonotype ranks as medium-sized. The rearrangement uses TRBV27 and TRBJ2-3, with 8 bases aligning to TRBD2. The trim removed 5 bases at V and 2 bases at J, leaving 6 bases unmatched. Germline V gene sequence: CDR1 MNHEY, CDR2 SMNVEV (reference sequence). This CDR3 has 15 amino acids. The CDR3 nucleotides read TGTGCCAGCAGTCAGAATAGCGGGGTCACAGATACGCAGTATTTT. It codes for CASSQNSGVTDTQYF.

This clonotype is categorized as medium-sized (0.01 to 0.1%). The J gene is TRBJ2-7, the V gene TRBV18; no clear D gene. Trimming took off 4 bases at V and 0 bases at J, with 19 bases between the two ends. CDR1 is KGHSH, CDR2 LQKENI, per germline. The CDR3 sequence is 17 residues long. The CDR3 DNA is TGTGCCAGCTCACGAAATTCGGGCGGCTTTCTCTCCTACGAGCAGTACTTC. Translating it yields CASSRNSGGFLSYEQYF.

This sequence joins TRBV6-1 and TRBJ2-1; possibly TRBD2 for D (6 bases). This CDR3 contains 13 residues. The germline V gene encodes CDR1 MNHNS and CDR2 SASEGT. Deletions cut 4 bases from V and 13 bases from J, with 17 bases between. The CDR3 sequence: CASSGNSGRPQFF. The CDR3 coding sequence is TGTGCCAGCAGTGGAAACTCCGGGAGACCACAGTTCTTC.

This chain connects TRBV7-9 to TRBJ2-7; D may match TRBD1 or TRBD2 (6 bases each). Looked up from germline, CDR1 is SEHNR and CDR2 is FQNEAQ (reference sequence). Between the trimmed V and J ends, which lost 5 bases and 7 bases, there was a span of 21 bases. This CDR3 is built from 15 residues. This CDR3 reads CASSPPVRGRGEQYF. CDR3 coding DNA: TGTGCCAGCAGCCCCCCAGTCCGGGGGCGAGGAGAGCAGTACTTC.

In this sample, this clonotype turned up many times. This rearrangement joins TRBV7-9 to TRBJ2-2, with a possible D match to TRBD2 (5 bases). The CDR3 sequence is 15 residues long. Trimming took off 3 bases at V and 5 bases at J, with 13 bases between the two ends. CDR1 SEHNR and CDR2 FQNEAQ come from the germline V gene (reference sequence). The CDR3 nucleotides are TGTGCCAGCAGCTTTTTGTTCTCGGGGACCGGGGAGCTGTTTTTT. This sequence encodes CASSFLFSGTGELFF.

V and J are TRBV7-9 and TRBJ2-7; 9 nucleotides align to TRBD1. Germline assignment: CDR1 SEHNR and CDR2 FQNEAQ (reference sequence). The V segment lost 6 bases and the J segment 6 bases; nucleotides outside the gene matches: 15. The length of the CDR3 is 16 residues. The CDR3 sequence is CASSPIWGQGLGEQYF. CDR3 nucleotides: TGTGCCAGCAGTCCAATCTGGGGACAGGGCCTCGGCGAGCAGTACTTC.

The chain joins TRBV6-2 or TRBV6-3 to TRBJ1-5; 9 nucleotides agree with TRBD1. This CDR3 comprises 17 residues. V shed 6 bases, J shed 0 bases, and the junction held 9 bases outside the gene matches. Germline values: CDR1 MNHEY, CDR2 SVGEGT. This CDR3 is CASSPGQGSVSNQPQHF. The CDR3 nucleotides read TGTGCCAGCAGCCCGGGACAGGGATCGGTTAGCAATCAGCCCCAGCATTTT.

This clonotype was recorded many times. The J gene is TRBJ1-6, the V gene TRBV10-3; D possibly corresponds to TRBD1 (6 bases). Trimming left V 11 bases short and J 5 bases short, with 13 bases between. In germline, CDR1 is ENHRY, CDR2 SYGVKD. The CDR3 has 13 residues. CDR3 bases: TGTGCCCTGAAGGGGGGAAATAATTCACCCCTCCACTTT. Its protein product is CALKGGNNSPLHF.

CDR3 residues: CASSQDDRRTYEQYF. DNA of the CDR3: TGCGCCAGCAGCCAAGACGACAGGCGAACCTACGAGCAGTACTTC. The rearrangement links TRBV4-3 to TRBJ2-7; TRBD1 might be the D (6 bases). The germline CDR1 and CDR2 sequences are LGHNA and YSLEER. Trimming took off 0 bases at V and 2 bases at J, with 11 bases between the two ends. The CDR3 is made up of 15 amino acids.

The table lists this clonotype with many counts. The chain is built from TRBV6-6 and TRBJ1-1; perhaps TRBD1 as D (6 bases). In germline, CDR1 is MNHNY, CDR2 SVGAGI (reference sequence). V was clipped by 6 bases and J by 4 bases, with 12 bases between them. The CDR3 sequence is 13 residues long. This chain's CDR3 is CASRKQGATEAFF. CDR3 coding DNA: TGTGCCAGCAGAAAACAGGGAGCCACTGAAGCTTTCTTT.

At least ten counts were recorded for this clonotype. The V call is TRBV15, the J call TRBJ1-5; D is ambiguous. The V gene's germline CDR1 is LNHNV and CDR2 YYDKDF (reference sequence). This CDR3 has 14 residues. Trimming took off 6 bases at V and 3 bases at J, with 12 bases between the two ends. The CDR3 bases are TGTGCCACCAGGAGGCGGATCAACAATCAGCCCCAGCATTTT. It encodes CATRRRINNQPQHF.

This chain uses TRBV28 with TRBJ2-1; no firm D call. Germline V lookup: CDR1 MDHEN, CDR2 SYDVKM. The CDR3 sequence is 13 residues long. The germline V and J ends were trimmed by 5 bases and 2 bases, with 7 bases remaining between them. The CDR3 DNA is TGTGCCAGCAGTCCCCTTACCTACAATGAGCAGTTCTTC. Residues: CASSPLTYNEQFF.

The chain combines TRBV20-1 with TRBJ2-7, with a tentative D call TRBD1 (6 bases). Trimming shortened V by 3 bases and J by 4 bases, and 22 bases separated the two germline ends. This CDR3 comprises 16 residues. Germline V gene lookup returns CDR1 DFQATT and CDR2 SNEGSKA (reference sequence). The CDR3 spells CSASHKARGFGYEQYF. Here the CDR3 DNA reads TGCAGTGCTAGTCACAAAGCCAGGGGTTTCGGGTACGAGCAGTACTTC.

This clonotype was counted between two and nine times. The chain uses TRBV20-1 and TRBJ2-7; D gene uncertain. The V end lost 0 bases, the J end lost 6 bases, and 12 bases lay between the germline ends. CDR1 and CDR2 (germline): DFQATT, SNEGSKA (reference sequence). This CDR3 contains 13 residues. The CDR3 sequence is CSARDLLFVEQYF. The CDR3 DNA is TGCAGTGCTAGAGATCTTCTTTTCGTCGAGCAGTACTTC.

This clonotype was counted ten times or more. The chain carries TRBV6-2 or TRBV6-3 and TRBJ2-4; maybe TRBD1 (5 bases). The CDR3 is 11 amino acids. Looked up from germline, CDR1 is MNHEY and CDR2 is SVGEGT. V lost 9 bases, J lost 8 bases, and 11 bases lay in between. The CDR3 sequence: CASFQGHIQYF. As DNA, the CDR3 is TGTGCCAGTTTCCAGGGCCACATTCAGTACTTC.

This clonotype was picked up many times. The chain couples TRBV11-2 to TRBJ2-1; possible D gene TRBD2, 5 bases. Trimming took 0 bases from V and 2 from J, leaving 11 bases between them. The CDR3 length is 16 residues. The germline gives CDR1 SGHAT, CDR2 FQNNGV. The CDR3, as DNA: TGTGCCAGCAGCTTAGAAAAGCGGAGCGCCTACAATGAGCAGTTCTTC. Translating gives CASSLEKRSAYNEQFF.

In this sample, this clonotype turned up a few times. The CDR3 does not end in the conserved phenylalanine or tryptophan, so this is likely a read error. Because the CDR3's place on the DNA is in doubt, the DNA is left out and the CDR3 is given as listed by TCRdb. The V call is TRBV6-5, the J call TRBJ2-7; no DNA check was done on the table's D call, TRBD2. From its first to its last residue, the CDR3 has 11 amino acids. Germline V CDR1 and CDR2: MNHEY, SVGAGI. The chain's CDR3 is CASSEDRGCAG.

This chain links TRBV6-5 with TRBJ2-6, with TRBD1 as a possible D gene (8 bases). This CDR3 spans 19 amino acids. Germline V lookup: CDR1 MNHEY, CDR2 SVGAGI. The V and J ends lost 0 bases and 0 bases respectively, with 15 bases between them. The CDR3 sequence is CASSYSTGGALSGANVLTF. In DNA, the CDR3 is TGTGCCAGCAGTTACTCCACAGGGGGGGCCCTCTCTGGGGCCAACGTCCTGACTTTC.

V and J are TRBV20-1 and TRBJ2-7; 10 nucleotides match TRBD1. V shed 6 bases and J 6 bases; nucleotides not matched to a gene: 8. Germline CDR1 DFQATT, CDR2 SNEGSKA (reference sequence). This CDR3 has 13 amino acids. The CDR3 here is CSAGQGRFSEQYF. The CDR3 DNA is TGCAGTGCGGGACAGGGGCGATTCTCCGAGCAGTACTTC.

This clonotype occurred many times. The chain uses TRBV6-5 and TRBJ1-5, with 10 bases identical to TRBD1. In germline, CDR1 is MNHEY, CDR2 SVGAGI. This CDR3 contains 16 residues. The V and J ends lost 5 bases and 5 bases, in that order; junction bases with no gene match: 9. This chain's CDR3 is CASSENRDRGYQPQHF. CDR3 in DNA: TGTGCCAGCAGTGAAAACCGGGACAGGGGATATCAGCCCCAGCATTTT.